The 20 T cell receptor beta chains below come from one sample, sequenced in a study of blood T cells in healthy people across ages. A sample-barcoded 5' primer and a J-beta primer mix were used in a second PCR of roughly 7 to 11 cycles. TCRdb independently ran MiXCR on the 5' RACE reads; one entry per CDR3 protein. The sample lists over a million distinct CDR3 sequences; 42% were seen once. Sequencing was done on a sample of blood. The receptors here all came from a young woman in good health.

A remark on this clonotype: Mismatch with germline at one junction end may stem from a read error. V is TRBV27 and J is TRBJ2-3, with 12 bases identical to TRBD2. The germline gives CDR1 MNHEY, CDR2 SMNVEV (reference sequence). The CDR3 contains 16 residues. The CDR3 nucleotides read TGTGCCCGCAGTTTATGGCTAGCGGGGGGGTGGGATACGCAGTATTTT. Translation gives CARSLWLAGGWDTQYF.

This clonotype was observed many times. This sequence joins TRBV27 and TRBJ2-2; 7 bases map to TRBD1. The CDR3 spans 16 residues. The germline CDR1 and CDR2 sequences are MNHEY and SMNVEV (reference sequence). Losses at the gene ends were 2 bases for V and 4 bases for J; bases not matched to a gene: 7. CDR3 nucleotide sequence: TGTGCCAGCAGTTTAGTAGGGACAGTACCCACCGGGGAGCTGTTTTTT. It yields the protein CASSLVGTVPTGELFF.

This chain connects TRBV6-5 to TRBJ2-7; 7 nucleotides line up with TRBD1. The V gene's germline CDR1 is MNHEY and CDR2 SVGAGI. J gave up 2 bases and V 6 bases, and 10 bases lay outside the gene matches. CDR3 length: 15 amino acids. The CDR3 protein is CASSPTGTPTYEQYF. The CDR3, as DNA: TGTGCCAGCAGCCCGACAGGGACACCTACCTACGAGCAGTACTTC.

The J gene is TRBJ2-5, the V gene TRBV2; D is perhaps TRBD2 (6 bases). Germline V lookup: CDR1 SNHLY, CDR2 FYNNEI. The CDR3 sequence is 12 residues long. The V end lost 4 bases, the J end lost 8 bases, and 11 bases lay between the germline ends. CDR3 sequence: CASSGRDSTQYF. The CDR3 DNA is TGTGCCAGCAGTGGGAGGGACTCCACCCAGTACTTC.

This clonotype was picked up a small number of times. The chain links TRBV29-1 to TRBJ2-1, with D tentatively TRBD2 (5 bases). The CDR3 consists of 14 residues. CDR1 and CDR2 from the germline V gene are SQVTM and ANQGSEA. V shed 6 bases and J shed 8 bases, with 20 bases lying between them. CDR3 amino acids: CSVESGEGDDEQFF. The CDR3 region has the DNA TGCAGCGTAGAGTCTGGAGAGGGTGACGATGAGCAGTTCTTC.

This chain uses TRBV3-1 with TRBJ2-1; TRBD2 aligns across 14 bases. The CDR3 extends over 18 amino acids. Germline trimming cut 1 base from V and 7 bases from J; bases unmatched to any gene: 9. CDR1 is LGHDT and CDR2 is YNNKEL in the germline V gene (reference sequence). CDR3 sequence (DNA): TGTGCCAGCAGCCAAGTTTCCCCGAGACTAGCGGGGGGGAATGAGCAGTTCTTC. It translates to CASSQVSPRLAGGNEQFF.

Only a few counts were recorded for this clonotype. V is TRBV12-5 and J is TRBJ2-5, with D possibly TRBD2 on 7 matching bases. The better agreement between TRBJ2-7 and the DNA end casts doubt on the J call. Per germline, CDR1 LGHNT and CDR2 FRNRAP. The CDR3 loop spans 16 amino acids. The chain's CDR3 is CASGLVLGGGPSEQYF. CDR3 DNA sequence: TGTGCTAGTGGTTTGGTACTGGGCGGGGGCCCTTCCGAGCAGTACTTC.

In this sample, this clonotype turned up a few times. The rearrangement links TRBV20-1 to TRBJ2-3, with 8 bases fitting TRBD1. The CDR3 covers 15 residues. Germline-derived CDR1 and CDR2 are DFQATT and SNEGSKA (reference sequence). Germline trimming cut 5 bases from V and 2 bases from J; bases unmatched to any gene: 9. CDR3 sequence reads: CSASSAGQATDTQYF. DNA of the CDR3: TGCAGTGCTTCCTCGGCGGGACAGGCCACAGATACGCAGTATTTT.

The sample holds a few counts of this clonotype. The CDR3 region has the DNA TGTGCCAGCAGCTTAACCGGGACTACCAACAATGAGCAGTACTTC. Its protein is CASSLTGTTNNEQYF. V and J are TRBV7-9 and TRBJ2-1; 7 bases agree with TRBD2. The J call may be mistaken, given a closer DNA end match to TRBJ2-7. The germline CDR1 and CDR2 sequences are SEHNR and FQNEAQ (reference sequence). CDR3 length equals 15 residues.

This clonotype was observed a handful of times. The chain employs TRBV6-5 and TRBJ2-7; D might be TRBD1 or TRBD2, each matching 7 bases. The CDR3 consists of 13 residues. CDR1 is MNHEY and CDR2 is SVGAGI in the germline V gene. Trimming stripped 8 bases from V and 4 bases from J, with 15 bases between. The CDR3 DNA follows: TGTGCCAGCGGCTACAGGGGAGGGTACGAGCAGTACTTC. It codes for CASGYRGGYEQYF.

The chain carries TRBV28 and TRBJ2-4; a weak D match, TRBD1 (6 bases). The J call could be wrong; TRBJ2-7 is a better fit for the DNA end. Germline V gene sequence: CDR1 MDHEN, CDR2 SYDVKM. The CDR3 spans 15 residues. Written as DNA, the CDR3 is TGTGCCAGCAGTCCGAATACAGGGAATTCACACGAGCAGTACTTC. Its translation: CASSPNTGNSHEQYF.

This clonotype was detected a few times. This sequence joins TRBV9 and TRBJ2-2; D tentatively reads TRBD1 or TRBD2 (5 bases each). The CDR3 extends over 16 amino acids. Trimming left V 4 bases short and J 4 bases short, with 17 bases between. Germline CDR1 is SGDLS and CDR2 is YYNGEE. CDR3 region: CASSPPIGTSTGELFF. The CDR3 DNA reads as TGTGCCAGCAGCCCGCCGATCGGGACGTCCACCGGGGAGCTGTTTTTT.

This chain connects TRBV20-1 to TRBJ1-4, with D uncertain. Germline V gene lookup returns CDR1 DFQATT and CDR2 SNEGSKA (reference sequence). V dropped 3 bases and J dropped 2 bases, with 13 bases sitting between them. The CDR3 length is 15 residues. The CDR3 region is CSASDPLGTNEKLFF. CDR3 bases: TGCAGTGCTAGTGACCCACTGGGGACTAATGAAAAACTGTTTTTT.

The table lists this clonotype with a few counts. The CDR3 coding sequence is TGCGCCAGCAGCCAAGAAGAAGAAAATCAAGAGACCCAGTACTTC. It translates to CASSQEEENQETQYF. The chain employs TRBV4-1 and TRBJ2-5; no firm D call. CDR1 MGHRA and CDR2 YSYEKL come from the germline V gene. Trimming removed 0 bases at V and 2 bases at J, with 10 bases between. The CDR3 sequence is 15 residues long.

This clonotype appeared a few times. CDR3: CASSRGTGMGEKLFF. DNA for the CDR3: TGCGCCAGCAGCCGAGGGACAGGGATGGGCGAAAAACTGTTTTTT. The chain carries TRBV4-3 and TRBJ1-4; 9 bases fit TRBD1. V shed 4 bases, J shed 8 bases, and the junction held 8 bases outside the gene matches. The CDR3 sequence is 15 residues long. The germline V gene encodes CDR1 LGHNA and CDR2 YSLEER.

Of note for this clonotype: One base away lies a much larger clone, so this may be a sequencing read error. This sequence joins TRBV7-2 and TRBJ2-7; no firm D call. CDR3 length: 14 residues. CDR1 and CDR2 from the germline V gene are SGHTA and FQGNSA. V was shortened by 3 bases and J by 0 bases, with 9 bases between the two germline ends. The CDR3, as DNA: TGTGCCAGCAGCTTCTCCCACAGCTCCTACGAGCAGTACTTC. It encodes CASSFSHSSYEQYF.

This clonotype was seen only a few times. The chain joins TRBV11-2 to TRBJ1-5; maybe TRBD1 (5 bases). Trimming took 0 bases from V and 10 from J, leaving 10 bases between them. Germline CDR1 and CDR2: SGHAT and FQNNGV. This CDR3 has 13 residues. The CDR3 DNA reads as TGTGCCAGCAGCTTAGACATGGGACCCCCCCAGCATTTT. This codes for CASSLDMGPPQHF.

The chain couples TRBV29-1 to TRBJ2-1, with TRBD2 matching 9 bases. Trimming took 6 bases from V and 7 from J; bases not matched to a gene: 13. Per germline, CDR1 SQVTM and CDR2 ANQGSEA. The CDR3 has 15 amino acids. This chain's CDR3 is CSVFGLARGWNEQFF. In DNA form, the CDR3 reads TGCAGCGTCTTCGGACTAGCGAGAGGTTGGAATGAGCAGTTCTTC.

The V call is TRBV5-1, the J call TRBJ2-3; D may be TRBD1 (5 bases). Germline V gene sequence: CDR1 SGHRS, CDR2 YFSETQ. V lost 4 bases, J lost 2 bases, and 17 bases lay in between. The CDR3 length is 16 residues. CDR3 bases: TGCGCCAGCAGCAAAGCTACAGGCCCGGCCACAGATACGCAGTATTTT. It is translated as CASSKATGPATDTQYF. The full variable domain, rest sourced from reference TRBV5-1 and TRBJ2-3, is KAGVTQTPRYLIKTRGQQVTLSCSPISGHRSVSWYQQTPGQGLQFLFEYFSETQRNKGNFPGRFSGRQFSNSRSEMNVSTLELGDSALYLCASSKATGPATDTQYFGPGTRLTVL.

Regarding this clonotype: Since a much larger clone is just one base distant, this may be a read error. The chain uses TRBV27 and TRBJ2-4; 7 positions match TRBD2. V shed 2 bases, J shed 3 bases, and the junction held 1 base outside the gene matches. CDR3 length equals 14 residues. Germline lookup yields CDR1 MNHEY and CDR2 SMNVEV (reference sequence). The CDR3 DNA follows: TGTGCCAGCAGTTTAGGGGGGGGCAAAAACATTCAGTACTTC. It specifies CASSLGGGKNIQYF.